This T cell receptor beta chain was recorded in a study of OX40 agonist ivuxolimab in advanced cancers. As for the study more broadly: Ivuxolimab, which targeted the costimulatory receptor OX40 (CD134), was an agonistic, fully human IgG2 monoclonal antibody. The paper reports the monotherapy dose-escalation portion (N of about 50 patients) of the phase I ivuxolimab trial. A male proportion of roughly 85% and a mean age of about 60 years, ranging from roughly 23 to 79, were recorded for the dose-escalation cohort. Patients were allowed to have had prior anti-PD-1, anti-PD-L1 or anti-CTLA-4 therapy, and more than 35% of the dose-escalation patients had been treated with checkpoint inhibitors. Intravenous ivuxolimab was administered to patients every 2 weeks at six dose levels: 0.01, 0.1, 0.3, 1.5, 3 and 10 mg/kg. The point of sequencing TCRbeta in the periphery was to test whether ivuxolimab changed TCR sequence diversity and drove clonal T-cell expansion. Of the approximately 50 dose-escalation patients, hepatocellular carcinoma was present in roughly 19, melanoma in some 15, renal cell carcinoma in 9 and head and neck cancer in 9. Partial responses occurred in three dose-escalation patients, of whom one had hepatocellular carcinoma and two had cutaneous melanoma.

Patients with autoimmune disease history or receiving systemic immunosuppression were excluded from the trial. Peripheral blood for TCR sequencing was collected from all dose cohorts at baseline, on cycle 4 day 1, and on cycle 7 day 1. Samples came from an open-label, multicenter, first-in-human phase I dose-escalation trial of ivuxolimab. Adults with locally advanced or metastatic head and neck squamous cell, hepatocellular, melanoma or renal cell carcinoma were enrolled in the trial. CD4+ and CD8+ T cells were sorted separately from peripheral blood before TCR sequencing. Trimming takes 1 base from V and 7 bases from J, and the germline ends sit 13 bases apart. Via the germline V gene (reference sequence), CDR1 is LNHNV and CDR2 YYDKDF. The cysteine opens and the phenylalanine closes a CDR3 of 15 amino acids. Only the CDR3 DNA stays, 45 bases, in frame from base 1. Study-level results and caveats: Clonal expansion of both CD4+ and CD8+ blood T cells was observed from baseline to week 6 at doses 0.1 to 3.0 mg/kg. In partial responders in the 0.1-3.0 mg/kg groups, normalized peripheral clonal expansion was found to be among the lowest, especially among CD8+ T cells. Low levels of normalized T-cell clonal expansion were also seen in some patients who did not respond. Which antigens the clonally expanded peripheral T cells were specific for was not determined. After ivuxolimab, expanded clones were on average more numerous among CD8+ T cells than among CD4+ T cells.

Genomic DNA was isolated from the sorted cells so that the TCRbeta CDR3 region could be sequenced. TCRbeta CDR3 regions were sequenced using the immunoSEQ Assay. TCRdb mirrors the immuneACCESS table, restricted to in-frame sequences. Some clones are absent from its copies; in checked studies, under half trace to an unresolved V gene, and the reason for the others is unknown. Across this sample there are 30,000 to 40,000 clones, with about four fifths seen only once. About 20% of the sample is held by the ten biggest clonotypes. As for this clone: Which antigen it targets is not known. Within one base of it there is no much larger clone, and no base qualities were kept.

The sequence derives from an adult with an advanced solid tumor such as melanoma, head and neck, liver or kidney cancer. Sequenced material: CD4+ or CD8+ T cells sorted from blood, taken in a trial of the OX40 agonist ivuxolimab. The receptor chain draws on TRBV15 and TRBJ2-2, with TRBD1 as a weak D call on 6 bases. The DNA reads TGTGCCACCAGCAGAGGAACAGGGACGATCGGGGAGCTGTTTTTT. This codes for CATSRGTGTIGELFF.